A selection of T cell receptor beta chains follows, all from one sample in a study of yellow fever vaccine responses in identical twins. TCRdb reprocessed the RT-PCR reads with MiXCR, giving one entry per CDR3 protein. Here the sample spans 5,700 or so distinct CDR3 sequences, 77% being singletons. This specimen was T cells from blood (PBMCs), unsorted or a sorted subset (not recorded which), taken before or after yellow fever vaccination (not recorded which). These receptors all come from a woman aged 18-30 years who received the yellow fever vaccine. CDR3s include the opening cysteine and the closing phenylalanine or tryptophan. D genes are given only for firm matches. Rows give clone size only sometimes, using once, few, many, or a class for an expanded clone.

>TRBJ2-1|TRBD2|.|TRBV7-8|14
TGTGCCAGCAGCTTAGCGGGAGGGCCGGATGAGCAGTTCTTC
CASSLAGGPDEQFF
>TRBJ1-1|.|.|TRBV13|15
TGTGCCAGCAGGAACCCAGAGACAGTGAACACTGAAGCTTTCTTT
CASRNPETVNTEAFF
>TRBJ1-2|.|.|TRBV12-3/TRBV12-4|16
TGTGCCAGCAGTTTAATGGTGCAGGGTAGAACCTATGGCTACACCTTC
CASSLMVQGRTYGYTF
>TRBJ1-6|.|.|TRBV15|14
TGTGCCACCAGCAGAGAACAGGAGAATTCACCCCTCCACTTT
CATSREQENSPLHF
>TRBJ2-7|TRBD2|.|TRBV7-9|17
TGTGCCAGCAGCTTAGGGATGGAATTAGCGGGACCCCACGAGCAGTACTTC
CASSLGMELAGPHEQYF
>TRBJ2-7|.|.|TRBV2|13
TGTGCCAGCTCGAGGGAATTACACTACGAGCAGTACTTC
CASSRELHYEQYF
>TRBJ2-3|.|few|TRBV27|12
TGTGCCAGCGGGCGGGTCACAGATACGCAGTATTTT
CASGRVTDTQYF
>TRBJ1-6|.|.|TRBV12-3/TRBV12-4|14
TGTGCCAGAAGGACCGACAGGTTCAATTCACCCCTCCACTTT
CARRTDRFNSPLHF
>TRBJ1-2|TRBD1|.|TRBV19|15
TGTGCCAGTAGTATATCGTCAGGGACAGCCTATGGCTACACCTTC
CASSISSGTAYGYTF
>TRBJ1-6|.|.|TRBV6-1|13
TGTGCCAGCAGGGGGCTGCGGGAGTCACCCCTCCACTTT
CASRGLRESPLHF
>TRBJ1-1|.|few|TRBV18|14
TGTGCCAGCTCACCATTCGAGAAGGGCTCTGAAGCTTTCTTT
CASSPFEKGSEAFF
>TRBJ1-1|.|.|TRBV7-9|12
TGTGCCAGCAGCGATCAGGGAAGGGAAGCTTTCTTT
CASSDQGREAFF
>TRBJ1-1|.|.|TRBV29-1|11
TGCAGCGCCCGAATCGGCGCTGAAGCTTTCTTT
CSARIGAEAFF
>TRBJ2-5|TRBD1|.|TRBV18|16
TGTGCCAGCTCACGTATCCCGGGACAGGAAACAGAGACCCAGTACTTC
CASSRIPGQETETQYF
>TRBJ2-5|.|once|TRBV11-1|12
TGTGCCAGCAGCTTAGACCAAGAGACCCAGTACTTC
CASSLDQETQYF
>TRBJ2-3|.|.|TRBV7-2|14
TGTGCCAGCAGCTTAGGAACAGGGACGGATACGCAGTATTTT
CASSLGTGTDTQYF
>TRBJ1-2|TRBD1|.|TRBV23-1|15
TGCGCCAGCGCGACTTTGGACAGGGGGGCTTGTGGCTACACCTTC
CASATLDRGACGYTF
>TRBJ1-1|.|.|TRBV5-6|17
TGTGCCAGCAGCTTGGTCGGGGTATGGGTGGGTCCCCCTTTAGGTTTCTTT
CASSLVGVWVGPPLGFF
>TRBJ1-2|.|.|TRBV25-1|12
TGTGCCAGCAGTGAGCCAAACATGCGCTACACCTTC
CASSEPNMRYTF
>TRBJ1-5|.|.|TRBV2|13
TGTGCCAGCAGTGAAAACGGTGATCAGCCCCAGCATTTT
CASSENGDQPQHF
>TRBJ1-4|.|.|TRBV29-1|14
TGCACCCTGAGTGGGAAAACAGATCGTGAAAAACTGTTTTTT
CTLSGKTDREKLFF